Each of the 5 T cell receptor beta chains below was sequenced from the same sample in a study of shared clonotypes between healthy human individuals. Produced via immunoSEQ multiplex PCR; TCRdb's table is partial and in-frame only. The sample lists roughly 530,000 clones; approximately 95% were seen once. Source material: naive CD4+ T cells sorted from blood. Subset specified: CD45RA+ positively selected. These receptors were obtained from a woman between 25 and 40 years old in good health.

The V gene is TRBV7-4, the J gene TRBJ2-7; 11 nucleotides match TRBD2. This CDR3 comprises 16 residues. Germline lookup yields CDR1 SGHVT and CDR2 SQSDAQ. J gave up 7 bases and V 1 base, and 9 bases lay outside the gene matches. The CDR3 loop is CASSLDPVAGGKEQYF. The CDR3 DNA reads TGTGCCAGCAGCTTAGATCCGGTAGCGGGAGGGAAAGAGCAGTACTTC.

The V call is TRBV2, the J call TRBJ1-1, with TRBD1 matching 7 bases. Germline CDR1 and CDR2: SNHLY and FYNNEI. Losses at the gene ends were 2 bases for V and 11 bases for J; bases not matched to a gene: 2. CDR3 length: 11 amino acids. The CDR3 spells CASSELQGAFF. In DNA, the CDR3 is TGTGCCAGCAGTGAATTACAGGGGGCTTTCTTT.

The chain uses TRBV5-1 and TRBJ2-3; a possible D gene is TRBD1 (6 bases). This CDR3 has 15 amino acids. V dropped 5 bases and J dropped 3 bases, with 16 bases sitting between them. CDR1 and CDR2 from the germline V gene are SGHRS and YFSETQ. The DNA for the CDR3 is TGCGCCAGCAGTCGTAGGACAGCCAGGACAGATACGCAGTATTTT. This encodes CASSRRTARTDTQYF.

This sequence joins TRBV9 and TRBJ2-1; unclear D gene. The germline V and J ends were trimmed by 4 bases and 6 bases, with 14 bases remaining between them. The CDR3 consists of 14 residues. Germline CDR1 and CDR2: SGDLS and YYNGEE. The CDR3 sequence: CASSPVDAVNEQFF. CDR3 nucleotides: TGTGCCAGCAGCCCCGTGGACGCGGTCAATGAGCAGTTCTTC.

The chain couples TRBV28 to TRBJ1-6; no definite D call. CDR1 MDHEN and CDR2 SYDVKM come from the germline V gene. The CDR3 totals 12 residues. Deletions cut 0 bases from V and 7 bases from J, with 1 base between. The DNA of the CDR3 is TGTGCCAGCAGTTTATGGAATTCACCCCTCCACTTT. Translating it yields CASSLWNSPLHF.